A single sample gave rise to the 21 T cell receptor beta chains below, sequenced in a study of blood T cells in healthy people across ages. Then a second PCR, running about 6 to 12 cycles, was carried out with a sample-barcoded 5' primer and a J-beta primer mix. Each CDR3 protein gets one entry after TCRdb re-called the 5' RACE reads with MiXCR. The sample carries some 1.4 million distinct CDR3 sequences, roughly 40% recorded once. The sequenced sample was blood. The receptors originated from a woman between 18 and 30 years old in good health.

V is TRBV28 and J is TRBJ1-1; maybe TRBD1 (5 bases). Germline V gene lookup returns CDR1 MDHEN and CDR2 SYDVKM. V gave up 7 bases and J gave up 4 bases, with 16 bases separating them. The CDR3 covers 14 residues. CDR3 region: CASIPLGVATEAFF. The CDR3 DNA follows: TGTGCCAGCATTCCTTTGGGGGTGGCCACTGAAGCTTTCTTT.

This chain connects TRBV12-3 or TRBV12-4 to TRBJ1-5, with a possible D match to TRBD1 (6 bases). Trimming took 5 bases from V and 4 from J, leaving 15 bases between them. CDR3 length equals 15 residues. CDR3 sequence reads: CASSLGQTTNQPQHF. The CDR3 nucleotides read TGTGCCAGCAGTCTAGGACAGACTACTAATCAGCCCCAGCATTTT.

The CDR3: CASSPVQVVNEQYF. CDR3 DNA sequence: TGTGCCAGCAGCCCTGTCCAGGTGGTGAACGAGCAGTACTTC. The V gene is TRBV7-9, the J gene TRBJ2-7; D is uncertain. The CDR3 loop spans 14 amino acids. Germline-derived CDR1 and CDR2 are SEHNR and FQNEAQ (reference sequence). Trimming took off 5 bases at V and 5 bases at J, with 16 bases between the two ends.

The chain joins TRBV6-4 to TRBJ1-6; 7 nucleotides match TRBD1. Unmatched junction bases numbered 1, after V lost 3 bases and J lost 5 bases. This CDR3 is 14 amino acids long. In germline, CDR1 is MRHNA, CDR2 SNTAGT. The CDR3 sequence is CASSDGQDNSPLHF. DNA for the CDR3: TGTGCCAGCAGTGATGGACAGGATAATTCACCCCTCCACTTT.

J is TRBJ2-3 and V is TRBV6-5; D possibly matches TRBD1 or TRBD2 (5 bases each). Germline V CDR1 and CDR2: MNHEY, SVGAGI. The CDR3 is 14 residues long. In DNA form, the CDR3 reads TGTCCCACCCAAGTGGGGGTGCTCACAGATACGCAGTATTTT. This encodes CPTQVGVLTDTQYF.

J is TRBJ2-7 and V is TRBV25-1, with 10 bases lining up with TRBD1. V shed 1 base and J 3 bases; nucleotides not matched to a gene: 12. The CDR3 runs 18 residues. Germline CDR1 reads MGHDK; CDR2 reads SYGVNS. In DNA form, the CDR3 reads TGTGCCAGCAGTGAATTCTTCAATCCGGGACAGGGGATCTACGAGCAGTACTTC. Protein product: CASSEFFNPGQGIYEQYF.

This clonotype has more than one count but fewer than ten. V usage is TRBV20-1 and J usage is TRBJ2-1, with 10 nucleotides matching TRBD1. The CDR3 consists of 14 residues. The V and J ends lost 3 bases and 6 bases, in that order; junction bases with no gene match: 5. Germline-derived CDR1 and CDR2 are DFQATT and SNEGSKA (reference sequence). Here the CDR3 reads CSASSGTGVNEQFF. CDR3 coding DNA: TGCAGTGCTAGTTCCGGGACAGGGGTCAATGAGCAGTTCTTC.

This clonotype has ten or more counts. This chain connects TRBV20-1 to TRBJ2-3, with 11 bases that match TRBD2. V lost 5 bases, J lost 6 bases, and 13 bases stayed unmatched. Per germline, CDR1 DFQATT and CDR2 SNEGSKA (reference sequence). There are 16 residues in the CDR3. CDR3 loop: CSAPTSSGRSLDTQYF. Written as DNA, the CDR3 is TGCAGTGCTCCGACCTCTAGCGGGAGGTCTTTGGATACGCAGTATTTT.

V usage is TRBV21-1 and J usage is TRBJ2-1. TRBV21-1 has pseudogene status. CDR3 length: 16 amino acids. CDR3 region: CASSDLGFLYHNEQFF. DNA for the CDR3: TGTGCCAGCAGCGATTTAGGGTTCCTCTACCACAATGAGCAGTTCTTC.

The chain links TRBV14 to TRBJ1-6; the D gene is possibly TRBD1 (6 bases). CDR1 SGHDN and CDR2 FVKESK come from the germline V gene. The CDR3 extends over 17 amino acids. V was clipped by 0 bases and J by 7 bases, with 16 bases between them. This CDR3 reads CASSQDPQGKLNSPLHF. The CDR3, as DNA: TGTGCCAGCAGCCAAGATCCCCAGGGGAAGCTAAATTCACCCCTCCACTTT. The full variable domain, its missing parts supplied by reference TRBV14 and TRBJ1-6, is EAGVTQFPSHSVIEKGQTVTLRCDPISGHDNLYWYRRVMGKEIKFLLHFVKESKQDESGMPNNRFLAERTGGTYSTLKVQPAELEDSGVYFCASSQDPQGKLNSPLHFGNGTRLTVT.

The chain carries TRBV7-2 and TRBJ2-7; D call uncertain. The CDR3 sequence is 15 residues long. V dropped 5 bases and J dropped 7 bases, with 21 bases sitting between them. The V gene's germline CDR1 is SGHTA and CDR2 FQGNSA. The CDR3 bases are TGTGCCAGCAGCCCCATGGCGTTTCTTCACAATGAGCAGTACTTC. Its translation: CASSPMAFLHNEQYF.

V gene TRBV12-3 or TRBV12-4 combines with J gene TRBJ2-7, with 8 bases fitting TRBD1. V lost 5 bases and J lost 0; bases outside the gene matches: 6. The CDR3 spans 15 residues. The CDR3 DNA follows: TGTGCCAGCAGTGGGCGACAGGGGAGCTCCTACGAGCAGTACTTC. Protein: CASSGRQGSSYEQYF.

This clonotype has a handful of counts. CDR3 amino acids: CAIRQGAQTGELFF. CDR3 coding DNA: TGTGCCATCAGGCAGGGGGCACAAACCGGGGAGCTGTTTTTT. This chain links TRBV10-3 with TRBJ2-2, with TRBD1 matching over 8 bases. Germline CDR1 is ENHRY and CDR2 is SYGVKD. The CDR3 sequence is 14 residues long. Germline trimming cut 6 bases from V and 5 bases from J; bases unmatched to any gene: 5.

This chain joins TRBV6-6 and TRBJ2-7; no firm D call. The CDR3 length is 13 residues. The ends were cut back, 7 bases at V and 10 bases at J, with 20 bases in the middle. Germline values: CDR1 MNHNY, CDR2 SVGAGI (reference sequence). CDR3 DNA sequence: TGTGCCAGCAACGAAGGGCCTCTCCGGGCCCAGTACTTC. Translated, it gives CASNEGPLRAQYF.

This chain joins TRBV5-1 and TRBJ2-7; tentative D call: TRBD1 (7 bases). With 4 bases removed from V and 5 bases from J, the gap between germline ends came to 10 bases. CDR1 is SGHRS, CDR2 YFSETQ, per germline. The length of the CDR3 is 12 residues. This chain's CDR3 is CASSAGQNEQYF. For the CDR3, the DNA is TGCGCCAGCAGCGCGGGACAGAACGAGCAGTACTTC.

In its sample, this clonotype was seen once. The junction and the germline gene differ at one end; a read error may be behind it. J is TRBJ2-3 and V is TRBV5-1; 11 positions match TRBD2. CDR1 and CDR2 from the germline V gene are SGHRS and YFSETQ. CDR3 length equals 15 residues. The CDR3 spells CASSPGTSGTATQYF. As DNA, the CDR3 is TGCGCCAGCAGCCCCGGGACTAGCGGCACAGCTACGCAGTATTTT.

This clonotype was counted only a few times. The chain has TRBV10-3 and TRBJ2-7, with D uncertain. V was shortened by 3 bases and J by 7 bases, with 7 bases between the two germline ends. The CDR3 extends over 11 amino acids. Germline-derived CDR1 and CDR2 are ENHRY and SYGVKD. CDR3 bases: TGTGCCATCAGTGAAGTTGAAGAGCAGTACTTC. It codes for CAISEVEEQYF.

The V call is TRBV14, the J call TRBJ2-2; no definite D call. The CDR3 is made up of 13 amino acids. Trimming left V 0 bases short and J 5 bases short, with 4 bases between. CDR1 is SGHDN, CDR2 FVKESK, per germline. CDR3 sequence: CASSQERTGELFF. DNA of the CDR3: TGTGCCAGCAGCCAAGAAAGGACCGGGGAGCTGTTTTTT.

The rearrangement links TRBV7-9 to TRBJ2-1; the D gene is possibly TRBD1 (6 bases). This CDR3 has 16 residues. Germline CDR1 and CDR2: SEHNR and FQNEAQ (reference sequence). Trimming shortened V by 3 bases and J by 8 bases, and 20 bases separated the two germline ends. Written as DNA, the CDR3 is TGTGCCAGCAGCTTTTCCGTCGGACAGACATTGGATGAGCAGTTCTTC. Translated, it gives CASSFSVGQTLDEQFF.

The rearrangement joins TRBV20-1 to TRBJ2-7; D is uncertain. This CDR3 is built from 12 residues. Germline loops: CDR1 DFQATT, CDR2 SNEGSKA (reference sequence). V was shortened by 3 bases and J by 1 base, with 7 bases between the two germline ends. In nucleotides, the CDR3 is TGCAGTGCTAGGCGGCCATCCTACGAGCAGTACTTC. Its translation: CSARRPSYEQYF.

In its sample, this clonotype was seen a few times. J is TRBJ2-1 and V is TRBV29-1; perhaps TRBD1 as D (5 bases). Germline loops: CDR1 SQVTM, CDR2 ANQGSEA. CDR3 size: 14 residues. V was trimmed by 7 bases and J by 0 bases, leaving 13 bases between them. The CDR3: CSGQGYSSYNEQFF. CDR3 DNA: TGCAGCGGCCAGGGATATAGCTCCTACAATGAGCAGTTCTTC.